These T cell receptor beta chains were read from a single sample in a study of beta chain features in type 1 diabetes. Sequenced by immunoSEQ multiplex PCR; TCRdb stores in-frame clones only, minus some. The data hold about 260,000 clones, with approximately 25% observed a single time. The material sequenced was naive CD4+ T cells from blood. Every receptor here comes from a woman in her thirties with type 1 diabetes. The CDR3 runs from the conserved cysteine through the conserved F or W. Each record gives: J gene, D gene, V gene, clone size, CDR3 protein, CDR3 DNA. The D gene is left open where the match is weak. A row's size may be missing; if present it is once, few, many or a size class.

j_call: TRBJ2-1; d_call: TRBD2; v_call: TRBV19; clone_size: few; cdr3_aa: CASRGLAGTNEQFF; cdr3_nt: TGTGCCAGTAGAGGACTAGCGGGGACCAATGAGCAGTTCTTC
j_call: TRBJ2-5; d_call: TRBD1; v_call: TRBV5-6; clone_size: -; cdr3_aa: CASSMGQGGRETQYF; cdr3_nt: TGTGCCAGCAGCATGGGACAGGGCGGGCGAGAGACCCAGTACTTC
j_call: TRBJ2-5; d_call: TRBD1; v_call: TRBV28; clone_size: few; cdr3_aa: CASNLGTAYQETQYF; cdr3_nt: TGTGCCAGCAACCTTGGGACAGCGTACCAAGAGACCCAGTACTTC
j_call: TRBJ2-3; d_call: -; v_call: TRBV27; clone_size: -; cdr3_aa: CASSRVIGDTDTQYF; cdr3_nt: TGTGCCAGCAGCAGGGTGATTGGGGACACAGATACGCAGTATTTT
j_call: TRBJ1-2; d_call: -; v_call: TRBV30; clone_size: few; cdr3_aa: CAWRRVLYGYTF; cdr3_nt: TGTGCCTGGCGCAGGGTTCTCTATGGCTACACCTTC
j_call: TRBJ2-5; d_call: -; v_call: TRBV4-1; clone_size: -; cdr3_aa: CASSLSGLQETQYF; cdr3_nt: TGCGCCAGCAGCCTTAGCGGACTACAAGAGACCCAGTACTTC
j_call: TRBJ2-1; d_call: -; v_call: TRBV11-2; clone_size: -; cdr3_aa: CASSLSLGLGSGQQFF; cdr3_nt: TGTGCCAGCAGCTTATCGCTGGGGTTAGGTAGCGGTCAGCAGTTCTTC
j_call: TRBJ2-5; d_call: -; v_call: TRBV5-5; clone_size: -; cdr3_aa: CASSLSVWGSQETQYF; cdr3_nt: TGTGCCAGCAGCTTAAGTGTCTGGGGCAGCCAAGAGACCCAGTACTTC
j_call: TRBJ1-1; d_call: -; v_call: TRBV9; clone_size: -; cdr3_aa: CASSVVSGNTEAFF; cdr3_nt: TGTGCCAGCAGCGTAGTCTCAGGGAACACTGAAGCTTTCTTT
j_call: TRBJ2-3; d_call: TRBD2; v_call: TRBV7-9; clone_size: once; cdr3_aa: CASSRIGVAGIKDTQYF; cdr3_nt: TGTGCCAGCAGCCGGATCGGTGTAGCGGGAATCAAAGATACGCAGTATTTT
j_call: TRBJ1-1; d_call: -; v_call: TRBV5-1; clone_size: -; cdr3_aa: CASSKGDTEAFF; cdr3_nt: TGCGCCAGCAGCAAGGGAGACACTGAAGCTTTCTTT
j_call: TRBJ2-7; d_call: TRBD1; v_call: TRBV27; clone_size: -; cdr3_aa: CASSPDRGDYEQYF; cdr3_nt: TGTGCCAGCAGCCCGGACAGGGGAGACTACGAGCAGTACTTC
j_call: TRBJ1-2; d_call: -; v_call: TRBV7-8; clone_size: few; cdr3_aa: CASSLERYPNYGYTF; cdr3_nt: TGTGCCAGCAGCTTAGAGAGATATCCTAACTATGGCTACACCTTC
j_call: TRBJ1-5; d_call: -; v_call: TRBV6-5; clone_size: few; cdr3_aa: CASSYSEGRPQHF; cdr3_nt: TGTGCCAGCAGTTACTCCGAGGGCCGGCCCCAGCATTTT
j_call: TRBJ2-7; d_call: TRBD2; v_call: TRBV18; clone_size: few; cdr3_aa: CASSPLLPHTSGNSYEQYF; cdr3_nt: TGTGCCAGCTCACCACTTTTGCCTCATACTAGCGGGAACTCCTACGAGCAGTACTTC
j_call: TRBJ2-1; d_call: TRBD1; v_call: TRBV5-6; clone_size: -; cdr3_aa: CASRDLTGGKNEQFF; cdr3_nt: TGTGCCAGCAGGGACCTGACAGGGGGTAAAAATGAGCAGTTCTTC
j_call: TRBJ2-7; d_call: TRBD2; v_call: TRBV11-2; clone_size: -; cdr3_aa: CASSPGTSAYEQYF; cdr3_nt: TGTGCCAGCAGCCCTGGGACTAGTGCCTACGAGCAGTACTTC
j_call: TRBJ2-3; d_call: -; v_call: TRBV14; clone_size: -; cdr3_aa: CASSQAGHGREDTQYF; cdr3_nt: TGTGCCAGCAGCCAAGCAGGGCACGGACGCGAAGATACGCAGTATTTT
j_call: TRBJ2-3; d_call: -; v_call: TRBV25-1; clone_size: -; cdr3_aa: CASRTVGADTQYF; cdr3_nt: TGTGCCAGCAGGACGGTAGGGGCAGATACGCAGTATTTT
j_call: TRBJ1-2; d_call: -; v_call: TRBV18; clone_size: few; cdr3_aa: CASSPISGTLNGYTF; cdr3_nt: TGTGCCAGCTCACCGATATCCGGGACATTGAATGGCTACACCTTC
j_call: TRBJ2-1; d_call: TRBD2; v_call: TRBV28; clone_size: few; cdr3_aa: CASSAGGSSYNEQFF; cdr3_nt: TGTGCCAGCAGTGCCGGGGGGAGCTCCTACAATGAGCAGTTCTTC
j_call: TRBJ1-2; d_call: -; v_call: TRBV4-1; clone_size: few; cdr3_aa: CASSQVAENYGYTF; cdr3_nt: TGCGCCAGCAGCCAAGTTGCGGAAAACTATGGCTACACCTTC
j_call: TRBJ2-1; d_call: TRBD2; v_call: TRBV5-4; clone_size: -; cdr3_aa: CASSSTSGRDNEQFF; cdr3_nt: TGTGCCAGCAGCTCGACTAGCGGGAGGGACAATGAGCAGTTCTTC
j_call: TRBJ1-2; d_call: TRBD1; v_call: TRBV4-2; clone_size: -; cdr3_aa: CASSQMDRDDGYTF; cdr3_nt: TGTGCCAGCAGCCAAATGGACAGGGACGATGGCTACACCTTC
j_call: TRBJ1-2; d_call: -; v_call: TRBV15; clone_size: few; cdr3_aa: CATSSPKGLNYGYTF; cdr3_nt: TGTGCCACCAGCAGCCCCAAGGGGCTAAACTATGGCTACACCTTC
j_call: TRBJ2-7; d_call: TRBD2; v_call: TRBV25-1; clone_size: -; cdr3_aa: CASSESRGSYEQYF; cdr3_nt: TGTGCCAGCAGTGAATCGCGGGGGAGCTACGAGCAGTACTTC